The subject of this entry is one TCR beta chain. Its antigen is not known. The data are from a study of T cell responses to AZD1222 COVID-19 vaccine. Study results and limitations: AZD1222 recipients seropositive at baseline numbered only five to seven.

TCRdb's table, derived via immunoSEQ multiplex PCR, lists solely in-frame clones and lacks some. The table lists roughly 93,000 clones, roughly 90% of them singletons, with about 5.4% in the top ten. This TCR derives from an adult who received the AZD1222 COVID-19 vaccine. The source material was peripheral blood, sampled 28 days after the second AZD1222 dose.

This CDR3 reads CAWSAGGWSEAFF. The CDR3 nucleotides are TGTGCCTGGAGTGCAGGGGGGTGGTCTGAAGCTTTCTTT. V gene TRBV30 combines with J gene TRBJ1-1, with 7 bases lining up with TRBD1. V dropped 1 base and J dropped 6; count of bases not matched to a gene: 5. This CDR3 region has 13 residues. Germline assignment: CDR1 GTSNPN and CDR2 SVGIG (reference sequence).